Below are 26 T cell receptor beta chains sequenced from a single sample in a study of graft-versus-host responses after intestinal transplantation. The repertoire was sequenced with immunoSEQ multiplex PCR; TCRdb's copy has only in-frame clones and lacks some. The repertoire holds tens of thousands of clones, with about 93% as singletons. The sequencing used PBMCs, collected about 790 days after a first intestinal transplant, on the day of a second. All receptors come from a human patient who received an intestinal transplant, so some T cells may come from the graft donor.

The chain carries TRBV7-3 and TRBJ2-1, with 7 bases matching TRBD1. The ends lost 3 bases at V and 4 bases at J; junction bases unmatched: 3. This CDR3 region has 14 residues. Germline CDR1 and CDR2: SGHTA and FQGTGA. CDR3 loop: CASSFGTAYNEQFF. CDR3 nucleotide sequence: TGTGCCAGCAGCTTCGGGACAGCATACAATGAGCAGTTCTTC.

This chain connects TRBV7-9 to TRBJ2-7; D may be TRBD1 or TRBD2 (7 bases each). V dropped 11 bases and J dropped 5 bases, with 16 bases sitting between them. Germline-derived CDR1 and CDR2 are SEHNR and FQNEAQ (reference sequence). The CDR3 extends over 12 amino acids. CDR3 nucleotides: TGTGCCGGGAGGGGGACAGCCGACGAGCAGTACTTC. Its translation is CAGRGTADEQYF.

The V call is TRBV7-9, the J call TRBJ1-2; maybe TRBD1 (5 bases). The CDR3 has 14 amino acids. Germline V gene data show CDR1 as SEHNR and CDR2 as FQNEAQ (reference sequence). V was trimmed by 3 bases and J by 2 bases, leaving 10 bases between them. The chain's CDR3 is CASSFQGPNYGYTF. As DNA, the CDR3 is TGTGCCAGCAGCTTTCAGGGACCCAACTATGGCTACACCTTC. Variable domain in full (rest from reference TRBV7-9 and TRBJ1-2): DTGVSQNPRHKITKRGQNVTFRCDPISEHNRLYWYRQTLGQGPEFLTYFQNEAQLEKSRLLSDRFSAERPKGSFSTLEIQRTEQGDSAMYLCASSFQGPNYGYTFGSGTRLTVV.

The CDR3 region is CASSSLKPAVRSNQPQHF. The CDR3 bases are TGTGCCAGCAGTTCTCTTAAGCCGGCCGTAAGAAGCAATCAGCCCCAGCATTTT. The V and J genes are TRBV5-8 and TRBJ1-5; D not resolved. V was trimmed by 5 bases and J by 1 base, leaving 22 bases between them. The germline V gene encodes CDR1 SGHTS and CDR2 YDEGEE. The CDR3 covers 18 residues.

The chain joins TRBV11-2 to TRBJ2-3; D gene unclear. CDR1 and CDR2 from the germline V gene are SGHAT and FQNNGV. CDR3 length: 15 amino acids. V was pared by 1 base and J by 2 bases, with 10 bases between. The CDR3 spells CASSLVGLVTDTQYF. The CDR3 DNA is TGTGCCAGCAGCTTAGTAGGGCTAGTCACAGATACGCAGTATTTT. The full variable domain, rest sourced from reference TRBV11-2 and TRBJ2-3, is EAGVAQSPRYKIIEKRQSVAFWCNPISGHATLYWYQQILGQGPKLLIQFQNNGVVDDSQLPKDRFSAERLKGVDSTLKIQPAKLEDSAVYLCASSLVGLVTDTQYFGPGTRLTVL.

CDR3 in DNA: TGTGCCAGCAAGGACAGGTACACCGGGGAGCTGTTTTTT. It yields the protein CASKDRYTGELFF. The gene calls are TRBV6-1 and TRBJ2-2; 7 bases are shared with TRBD1. The V and J ends lost 7 bases and 3 bases, in that order; junction bases with no gene match: 2. CDR1 and CDR2 (germline): MNHNS, SASEGT. CDR3 size: 13 residues.

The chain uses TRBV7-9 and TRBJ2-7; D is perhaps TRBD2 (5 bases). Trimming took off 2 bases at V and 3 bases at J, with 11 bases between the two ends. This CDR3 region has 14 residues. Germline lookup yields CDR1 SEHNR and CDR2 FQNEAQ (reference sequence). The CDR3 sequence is CASSLSGKNYEQYF. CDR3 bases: TGTGCCAGCAGCTTATCCGGGAAAAACTACGAGCAGTACTTC. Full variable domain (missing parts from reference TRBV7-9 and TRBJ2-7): DTGVSQNPRHKITKRGQNVTFRCDPISEHNRLYWYRQTLGQGPEFLTYFQNEAQLEKSRLLSDRFSAERPKGSFSTLEIQRTEQGDSAMYLCASSLSGKNYEQYFGPGTRLTVT.

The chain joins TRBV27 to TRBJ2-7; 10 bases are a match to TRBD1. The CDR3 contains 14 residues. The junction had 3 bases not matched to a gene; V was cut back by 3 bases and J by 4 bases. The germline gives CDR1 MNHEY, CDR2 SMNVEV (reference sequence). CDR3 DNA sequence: TGTGCCAGCAGTTTTGGGACAGGGGCTTACGAGCAGTACTTC. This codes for CASSFGTGAYEQYF.

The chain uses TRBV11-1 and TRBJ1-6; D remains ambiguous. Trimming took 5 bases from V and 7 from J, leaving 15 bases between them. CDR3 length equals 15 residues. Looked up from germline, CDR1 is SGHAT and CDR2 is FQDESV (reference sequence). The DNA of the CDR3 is TGTGCCAGCAGCCCCGCGAGGTTGGGGAATTCACCCCTCCACTTT. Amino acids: CASSPARLGNSPLHF.

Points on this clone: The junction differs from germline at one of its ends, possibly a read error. For the CDR3, the DNA is TGTGCCAGTAGTATCGGGACCAGGCAGGCCTTC. Protein sequence: CASSIGTRQAF. The chain recombines TRBV19 with TRBJ1-2; the D gene is possibly TRBD1 (5 bases). Germline V lookup: CDR1 LNHDA, CDR2 SQIVND (reference sequence). This CDR3 is built from 11 residues. The whole variable domain, remainder taken from reference TRBV19 and TRBJ1-2, is DGGITQSPKYLFRKEGQNVTLSCEQNLNHDAMYWYRQDPGQGLRLIYYSQIVNDFQKGDIAEGYSVSREKKESFPLTVTSAQKNPTAFYLCASSIGTRQAFGSGTRLTVV.

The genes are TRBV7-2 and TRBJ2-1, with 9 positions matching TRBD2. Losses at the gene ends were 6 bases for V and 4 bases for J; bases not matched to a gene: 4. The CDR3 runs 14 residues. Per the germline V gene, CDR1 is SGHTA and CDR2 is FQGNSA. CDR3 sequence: CASRSLAGYNEQFF. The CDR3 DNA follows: TGTGCCAGCAGGTCTCTAGCGGGATACAATGAGCAGTTCTTC.

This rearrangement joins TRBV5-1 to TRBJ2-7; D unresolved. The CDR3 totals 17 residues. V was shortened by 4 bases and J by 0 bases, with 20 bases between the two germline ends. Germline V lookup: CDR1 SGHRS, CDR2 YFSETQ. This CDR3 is CASSAARERALSYEQYF. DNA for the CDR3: TGCGCCAGCAGCGCAGCTAGGGAAAGGGCCCTCTCCTACGAGCAGTACTTC.

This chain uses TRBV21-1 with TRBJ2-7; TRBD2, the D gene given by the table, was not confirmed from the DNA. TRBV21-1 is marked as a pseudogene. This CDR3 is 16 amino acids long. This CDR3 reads CASSNAERTSSYEQYF. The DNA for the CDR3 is TGTGCCAGCAGCAATGCCGAACGGACTAGCAGCTACGAGCAGTACTTC.

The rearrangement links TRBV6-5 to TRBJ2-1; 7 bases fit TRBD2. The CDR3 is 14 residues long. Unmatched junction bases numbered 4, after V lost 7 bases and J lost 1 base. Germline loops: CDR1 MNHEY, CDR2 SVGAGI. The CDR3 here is CASNWRESYNEQFF. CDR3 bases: TGTGCCAGCAACTGGCGGGAGTCCTACAATGAGCAGTTCTTC.

CDR3 bases: TGTGCCAGCTCCAGTCCCGGGGAGGTAACCTACGAGCAGTACTTC. Protein product: CASSSPGEVTYEQYF. The J gene is TRBJ2-7, the V gene TRBV2, with D possibly matching TRBD2 (6 bases). The CDR3 sequence is 15 residues long. Germline-derived CDR1 and CDR2 are SNHLY and FYNNEI. V lost 8 bases to trimming and J lost 2 bases, with 19 bases between them.

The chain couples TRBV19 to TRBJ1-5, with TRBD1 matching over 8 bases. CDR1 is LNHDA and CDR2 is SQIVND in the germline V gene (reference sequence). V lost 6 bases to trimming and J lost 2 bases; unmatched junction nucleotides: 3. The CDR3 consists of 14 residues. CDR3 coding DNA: TGTGCCAGTAGAATGACAGGGGGCAATCAGCCCCAGCATTTT. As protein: CASRMTGGNQPQHF.

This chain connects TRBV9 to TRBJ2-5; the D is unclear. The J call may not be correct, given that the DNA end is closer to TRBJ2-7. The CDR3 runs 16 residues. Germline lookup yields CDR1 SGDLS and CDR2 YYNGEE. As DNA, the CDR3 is TGTGCCAGCAGCGTAGCTTCGTCAGGAAGCCCTTACGAGCAGTACTTC. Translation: CASSVASSGSPYEQYF.

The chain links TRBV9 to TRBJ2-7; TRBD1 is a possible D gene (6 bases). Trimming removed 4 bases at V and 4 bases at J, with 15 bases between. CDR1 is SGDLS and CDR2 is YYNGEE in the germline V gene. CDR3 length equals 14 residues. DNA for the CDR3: TGTGCCAGCAGCCTCACAGGGTCCGTATACGAGCAGTACTTC. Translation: CASSLTGSVYEQYF.

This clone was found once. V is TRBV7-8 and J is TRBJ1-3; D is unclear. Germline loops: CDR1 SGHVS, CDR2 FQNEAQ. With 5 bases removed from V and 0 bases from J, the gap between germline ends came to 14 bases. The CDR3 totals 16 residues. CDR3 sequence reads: CASSGESPLSGNTIYF. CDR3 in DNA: TGTGCCAGCAGCGGGGAGTCACCGCTCTCTGGAAACACCATATATTTT.

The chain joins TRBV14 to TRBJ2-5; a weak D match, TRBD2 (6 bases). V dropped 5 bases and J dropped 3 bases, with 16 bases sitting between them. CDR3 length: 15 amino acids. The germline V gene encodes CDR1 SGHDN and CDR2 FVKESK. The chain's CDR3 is CASSIGTLRKETQYF. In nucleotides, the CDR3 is TGTGCCAGCAGCATCGGGACTCTCCGGAAAGAGACCCAGTACTTC.

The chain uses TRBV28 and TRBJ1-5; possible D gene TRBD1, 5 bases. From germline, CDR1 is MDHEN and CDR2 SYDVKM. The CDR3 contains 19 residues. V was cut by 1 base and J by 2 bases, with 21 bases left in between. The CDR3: CASSLLANVGRGGNQPQHF. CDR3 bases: TGTGCCAGCAGTTTATTAGCTAATGTGGGGAGGGGCGGCAATCAGCCCCAGCATTTT.

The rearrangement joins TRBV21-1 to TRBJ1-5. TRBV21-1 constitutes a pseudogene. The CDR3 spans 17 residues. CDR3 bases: TGTGCCAGCAGACTTTTCGTAGCTCATTGGCATCATCAGCCCCAGCATTTT. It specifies CASRLFVAHWHHQPQHF.

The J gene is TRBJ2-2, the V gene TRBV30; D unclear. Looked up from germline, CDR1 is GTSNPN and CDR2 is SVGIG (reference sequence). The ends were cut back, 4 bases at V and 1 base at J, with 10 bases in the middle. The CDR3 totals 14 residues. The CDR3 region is CAWKGIRNTGELFF. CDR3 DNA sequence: TGTGCCTGGAAAGGGATAAGGAACACCGGGGAGCTGTTTTTT.

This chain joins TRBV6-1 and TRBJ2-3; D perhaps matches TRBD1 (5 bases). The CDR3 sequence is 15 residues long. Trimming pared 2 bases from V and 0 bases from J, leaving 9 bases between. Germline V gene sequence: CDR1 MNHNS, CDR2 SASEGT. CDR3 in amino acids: CASSEMPGSTDTQYF. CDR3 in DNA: TGTGCCAGCAGTGAAATGCCAGGGAGCACAGATACGCAGTATTTT.

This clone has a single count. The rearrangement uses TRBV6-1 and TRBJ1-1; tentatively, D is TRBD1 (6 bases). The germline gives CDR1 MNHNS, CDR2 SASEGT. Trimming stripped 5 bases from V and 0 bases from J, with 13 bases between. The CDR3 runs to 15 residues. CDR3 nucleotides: TGTGCCAGCAGTCAGATAGGGGGGGTGAACACTGAAGCTTTCTTT. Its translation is CASSQIGGVNTEAFF.

CDR3 DNA: TGTGCCAGCTCACCTTCACAGGACTTGGACGGCTACACCTTC. Translating it yields CASSPSQDLDGYTF. This rearrangement joins TRBV18 to TRBJ1-2, with D possibly TRBD1 on 5 matching bases. This CDR3 spans 14 amino acids. With 3 bases removed from V and 8 bases from J, the gap between germline ends came to 16 bases. CDR1 is KGHSH, CDR2 LQKENI, per germline.